Listed here are 22 T cell receptor beta chains from one sample, sequenced in a study of post-analysis software for immune sequencing data. Overall study results and limits: In patients, roughly five TRBV segments were more frequent than in controls, with TRBV5-6, TRBV5-1 and TRBV20-1 among them.

These receptors have no identified antigens. Unique molecular identifiers were carried by the TCR beta cDNA libraries. TCRdb fed the PCR reads into MiXCR, producing one record per CDR3 protein. The sample includes about 770,000 distinct CDR3 sequences, roughly 50% of them seen just once. The sample was blood. Receptor source: a girl aged 10 to 17 with multiple sclerosis.

The CDR3 here is CSAAGGMNTEAFF. CDR3 nucleotide sequence: TGCAGTGCTGCAGGGGGAATGAACACTGAAGCTTTCTTT. V gene TRBV20-1 combines with J gene TRBJ1-1, with 7 bases identical to TRBD1. Per the germline V gene, CDR1 is DFQATT and CDR2 is SNEGSKA (reference sequence). The CDR3 is 13 residues long. V trimming: 5 bases; J trimming: 0 bases; junction bases outside the gene matches: 3.

The chain carries TRBV6-2 or TRBV6-3 and TRBJ2-1; no firm D call. V shed 1 base and J shed 4 bases, with 5 bases lying between them. Germline V gene data show CDR1 as MNHEY and CDR2 as SVGEGT. This CDR3 has 13 residues. CDR3 nucleotide sequence: TGTGCCAGCAGTTACTTTACATACAATGAGCAGTTCTTC. As protein: CASSYFTYNEQFF.

The rearrangement links TRBV12-3 or TRBV12-4 to TRBJ1-1, with D possibly matching TRBD1 (5 bases). The CDR3 is 14 amino acids. The germline V and J ends were trimmed by 3 bases and 5 bases, with 13 bases remaining between them. The CDR3 loop is CASSFGAGGTEAFF. The DNA of the CDR3 is TGTGCCAGCAGTTTCGGGGCGGGGGGAACTGAAGCTTTCTTT.

This clonotype was found a few times. The V call is TRBV20-1, the J call TRBJ2-1; no definite D call. V lost 5 bases and J lost 6, with 17 bases in between. Germline loops: CDR1 DFQATT, CDR2 SNEGSKA (reference sequence). This CDR3 has 14 amino acids. The CDR3 region is CSADRAPGGNEQFF. In nucleotides, the CDR3 is TGCAGTGCTGACCGGGCCCCCGGCGGCAATGAGCAGTTCTTC.

Concerning this clonotype: The junction shows a germline mismatch at one end, possibly a read error. This chain connects TRBV5-1 to TRBJ2-6; D is unclear. CDR3 length: 12 amino acids. CDR1 and CDR2 from the germline V gene are SGHRS and YFSETQ. This CDR3 is CPSQSGANVLTF. For the CDR3, the DNA is TGCCCCAGCCAATCTGGGGCCAACGTCCTGACTTTC.

This clonotype has more than one count but fewer than ten. The rearrangement joins TRBV5-1 to TRBJ1-2; 9 bases fit TRBD1. CDR3 length: 16 amino acids. Germline V gene lookup returns CDR1 SGHRS and CDR2 YFSETQ. Trimming at V came to 0 bases and at J to 5 bases, leaving 8 bases not matched to a gene. The CDR3 spells CASSLARTGETYGYTF. CDR3 nucleotides: TGCGCCAGCAGCTTGGCCCGGACAGGGGAGACTTATGGCTACACCTTC.

This clonotype was seen more than once but under ten times. This chain connects TRBV24-1 to TRBJ2-1; no clear D gene. V lost 2 bases and J 7 bases, leaving 8 bases between the germline ends. Germline V gene data show CDR1 as KGHDR and CDR2 as SFDVKD. The CDR3 extends over 13 amino acids. The CDR3 loop is CATSDSTYNEQFF. CDR3 sequence (DNA): TGTGCCACCAGTGATTCTACATATAATGAGCAGTTCTTC.

This clonotype was seen more than once but under ten times. V is TRBV10-3 and J is TRBJ2-7, with TRBD2 as a possible D gene (5 bases). The CDR3 is 13 amino acids. Germline assignment: CDR1 ENHRY and CDR2 SYGVKD. The CDR3 bases are TGTGCTTCTATGGGAGACCTCTCCTACGAGCAGTACTTC. Translated, it gives CASMGDLSYEQYF.

This sequence joins TRBV28 and TRBJ2-7, with 7 bases matching TRBD2. The last part of the DNA fits TRBJ2-1 better; the J call may be wrong. Germline lookup yields CDR1 MDHEN and CDR2 SYDVKM. The CDR3 is 16 residues long. In DNA form, the CDR3 reads TGTGCCAGCAGTCCCCGGGGAGCGGGGCGGAACAATGAGCAGTTCTTC. Translated, it gives CASSPRGAGRNNEQFF.

This rearrangement joins TRBV6-5 to TRBJ1-4; possible D gene TRBD1, 6 bases. Per germline, CDR1 MNHEY and CDR2 SVGAGI. This CDR3 spans 15 amino acids. Deletions cut 5 bases from V and 5 bases from J, with 15 bases between. CDR3 in DNA: TGTGCCAGCAGTCCCCGACAGGACGGCAATGAAAAACTGTTTTTT. As protein: CASSPRQDGNEKLFF.

The chain has TRBV20-1 and TRBJ2-5; D may match TRBD1 or TRBD2 (6 bases each). The J call is doubtful: the DNA matches TRBJ2-7 better. CDR1 is DFQATT and CDR2 is SNEGSKA in the germline V gene (reference sequence). The CDR3 runs 12 residues. CDR3 in DNA: TGCAGTGCAAATAGGGGGGCCTACGAGCAGTACTTC. Its protein is CSANRGAYEQYF.

This clonotype was recorded a few times. This chain links TRBV7-9 with TRBJ2-1; D call uncertain. The germline V gene encodes CDR1 SEHNR and CDR2 FQNEAQ (reference sequence). V was trimmed by 5 bases and J by 7 bases, leaving 24 bases between them. There are 17 residues in the CDR3. As DNA, the CDR3 is TGTGCCAGCAGCCTCCCCGGCCCGTTACAGTATAGGAATGAGCAGTTCTTC. Encoded protein: CASSLPGPLQYRNEQFF.

The rearrangement links TRBV15 to TRBJ2-7; tentatively, D is TRBD2 (5 bases). Trimming shortened V by 0 bases and J by 1 base, and 13 bases separated the two germline ends. Germline lookup yields CDR1 LNHNV and CDR2 YYDKDF (reference sequence). The CDR3 covers 16 residues. The CDR3 DNA follows: TGTGCCACCAGCAGAGATGGGTTCGGGAATTCCTACGAGCAGTACTTC. Translated, it gives CATSRDGFGNSYEQYF.

This clonotype occurred a few times. The chain couples TRBV30 to TRBJ1-1, with D unresolved. This CDR3 spans 16 amino acids. CDR1 is GTSNPN and CDR2 is SVGIG in the germline V gene (reference sequence). Trimming pared 0 bases from V and 1 base from J, leaving 15 bases between. This CDR3 reads CAWSVEVPKGNTEAFF. As DNA, the CDR3 is TGTGCCTGGAGTGTAGAGGTCCCCAAAGGGAACACTGAAGCTTTCTTT.

The rearrangement uses TRBV5-6 and TRBJ2-1; 9 nucleotides agree with TRBD2. The germline V gene has CDR1 SGHDT and CDR2 YYEEEE. The CDR3 extends over 20 amino acids. With V trimmed by 0 bases and J by 10 bases, 23 bases remained unmatched. CDR3 sequence: CASSLAKGQVRAGGLGEQFF. CDR3 nucleotides: TGTGCCAGCAGCTTGGCCAAAGGGCAGGTACGAGCGGGAGGTCTTGGGGAGCAGTTCTTC.

The gene calls are TRBV12-3 or TRBV12-4 and TRBJ2-1; 10 positions match TRBD2. The CDR3 runs 15 residues. V was clipped by 3 bases and J by 3 bases; unmatched bases: 2. This CDR3 is CASSFTSGDYNEQFF. CDR3 DNA: TGTGCCAGCAGTTTTACTAGCGGGGACTACAATGAGCAGTTCTTC.

The rearrangement joins TRBV12-3 or TRBV12-4 to TRBJ1-5, with unresolved D. V dropped 4 bases and J dropped 3 bases, with 13 bases sitting between them. This CDR3 is 15 amino acids long. CDR3 DNA: TGTGCCAGCAGTTCCCACAGTATATCCAATCAGCCCCAGCATTTT. This gives the protein CASSSHSISNQPQHF.

This clonotype was seen more than once but under ten times. V is TRBV12-3 or TRBV12-4 and J is TRBJ1-2; 7 nucleotides match TRBD1. This CDR3 is built from 15 residues. V dropped 3 bases and J dropped 5; count of bases not matched to a gene: 9. DNA of the CDR3: TGTGCCAGCAGTTTGGTGTGGGACAGCCAATATGGCTACACCTTC. This encodes CASSLVWDSQYGYTF.

V is TRBV24-1 and J is TRBJ2-3; D not certain. The germline V gene has CDR1 KGHDR and CDR2 SFDVKD. Trimming cost V 4 bases and J 2 bases, with 12 bases left between them. CDR3 size: 15 residues. The CDR3 nucleotides read TGTGCCACCAGTGACCCGGTCCAATTCACAGATACGCAGTATTTT. This codes for CATSDPVQFTDTQYF.

A single count supports this clonotype. The chain recombines TRBV20-1 with TRBJ2-7, with 9 bases matching TRBD1. Germline V lookup: CDR1 DFQATT, CDR2 SNEGSKA (reference sequence). The CDR3 runs 13 residues. V was pared by 3 bases and J by 6 bases, with 6 bases of the junction left unmatched. The CDR3 sequence is CSASKQGATEQYF. CDR3 sequence (DNA): TGCAGTGCTAGTAAACAGGGGGCGACCGAGCAGTACTTC.

The chain is built from TRBV20-1 and TRBJ2-1; the match to TRBD2 covers 7 bases. Germline assignment: CDR1 DFQATT and CDR2 SNEGSKA (reference sequence). The CDR3 covers 12 residues. The junction had 4 bases not matched to a gene; V was cut back by 5 bases and J by 6 bases. The CDR3 loop reads CSAGPGGNEQFF. CDR3 nucleotide sequence: TGCAGTGCTGGCCCGGGGGGCAATGAGCAGTTCTTC.

This chain uses TRBV7-9 with TRBJ2-4; maybe TRBD2 (5 bases). The CDR3 totals 16 residues. Germline CDR1 and CDR2: SEHNR and FQNEAQ (reference sequence). Trimming cost V 0 bases and J 7 bases, with 16 bases left between them. The CDR3: CASSLAVAGILNIQYF. Written as DNA, the CDR3 is TGTGCCAGCAGCTTAGCGGTTGCCGGGATTCTGAACATTCAGTACTTC.